This T cell receptor (beta chain) comes out of a study of identical twins. This clonotype was observed a handful of times. Its antigen is still unknown. TCRdb called the 5' RACE reads again in MiXCR, with one record for every CDR3 protein. The data show 400,000 to 550,000 distinct CDR3 sequences, with more than 20% seen just once and around 3% held by the top ten. The CDR3 consists of 15 residues. CDR1 is LGHDT and CDR2 is YNNKEL in the germline V gene (reference sequence). The ends lost 4 bases at V and 7 bases at J; junction bases unmatched: 5. Study-wide findings and caveats: Fewer insertions were carried by abundant cord blood beta clonotypes, but none was seen in memory repertoires.

This same sample was also taken into another study, of T cells expressing NK-cell markers. That paper states: The sorts in several experiments were restricted to alpha-beta TCR T cells by an anti-gamma-delta TCR antibody.

Sequenced input: CD4+ T cells sorted from blood. The clonotype was recovered from a young woman in good health. This chain connects TRBV3-1 to TRBJ2-1; TRBD2 agrees at 12 bases. Here the CDR3 DNA reads TGTGCCAGCAGCCGAGTCCTAGCGGGAGGGAATGAGCAGTTCTTC. This codes for CASSRVLAGGNEQFF.